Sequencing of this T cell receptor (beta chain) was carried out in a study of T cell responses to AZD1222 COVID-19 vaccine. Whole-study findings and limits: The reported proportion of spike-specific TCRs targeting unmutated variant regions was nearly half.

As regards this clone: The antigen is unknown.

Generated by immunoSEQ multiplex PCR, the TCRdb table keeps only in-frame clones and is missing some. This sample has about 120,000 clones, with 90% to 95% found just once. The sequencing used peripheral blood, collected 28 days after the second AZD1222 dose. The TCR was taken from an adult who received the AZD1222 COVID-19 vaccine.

CDR3 nucleotides: TGTGCCAGCAGTGAGGCTACAGGACCGAACACTGAAGCTTTCTTT. Its protein is CASSEATGPNTEAFF. V and J are TRBV2 and TRBJ1-1; D perhaps matches TRBD1 (5 bases). The CDR3 is 15 amino acids. V gave up 3 bases and J gave up 1 base, with 12 bases separating them. Germline CDR1 and CDR2: SNHLY and FYNNEI.